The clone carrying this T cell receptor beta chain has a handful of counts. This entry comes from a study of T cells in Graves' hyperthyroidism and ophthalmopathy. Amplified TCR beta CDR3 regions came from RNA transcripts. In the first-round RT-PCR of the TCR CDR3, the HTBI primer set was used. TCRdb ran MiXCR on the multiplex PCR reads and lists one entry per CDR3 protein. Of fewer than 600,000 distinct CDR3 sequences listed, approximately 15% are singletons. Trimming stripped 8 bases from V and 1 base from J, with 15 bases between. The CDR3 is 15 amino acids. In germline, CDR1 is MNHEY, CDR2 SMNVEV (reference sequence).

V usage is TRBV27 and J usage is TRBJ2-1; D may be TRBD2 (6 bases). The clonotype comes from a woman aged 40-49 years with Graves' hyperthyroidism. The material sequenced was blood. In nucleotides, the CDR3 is TGTGCCAGCCACTACCCCGGGAGTTCCTACAATGAGCAGTTCTTC. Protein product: CASHYPGSSYNEQFF.